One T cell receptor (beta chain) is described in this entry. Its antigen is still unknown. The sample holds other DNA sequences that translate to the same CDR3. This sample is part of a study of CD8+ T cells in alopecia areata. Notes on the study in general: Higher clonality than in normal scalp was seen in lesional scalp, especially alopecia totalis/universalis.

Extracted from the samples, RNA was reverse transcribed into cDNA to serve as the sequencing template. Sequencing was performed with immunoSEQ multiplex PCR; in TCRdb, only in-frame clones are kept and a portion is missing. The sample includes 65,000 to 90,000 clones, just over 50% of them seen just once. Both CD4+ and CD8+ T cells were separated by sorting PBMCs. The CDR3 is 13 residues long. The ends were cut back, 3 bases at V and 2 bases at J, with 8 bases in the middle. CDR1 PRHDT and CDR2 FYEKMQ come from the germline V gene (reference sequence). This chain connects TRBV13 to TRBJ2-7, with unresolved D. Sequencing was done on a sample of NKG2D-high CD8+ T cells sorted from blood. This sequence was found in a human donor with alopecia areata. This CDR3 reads CASSFGRAYEQYF. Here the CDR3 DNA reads TGTGCCAGCAGCTTTGGAAGGGCCTACGAGCAGTACTTC.